This is a list of T cell receptor beta chains from one sample in a study of blood T cells in healthy people across ages. MiXCR, applied by TCRdb to the 5' RACE reads, yields one record per CDR3 protein. The sample contains about 1.8 million distinct CDR3 sequences, about 49% of which appear only once. The sample was blood. The origin of the receptors is a woman aged 35 to 49 in good health. Both conserved end residues are part of each CDR3. Each record gives: clone size, J gene, V gene, D gene, CDR3 protein, CDR3 DNA. The D gene is left open where the match is weak. For some rows the clone size is stated as once, few or many, or as a class when expanded; others skip it.

-,TRBJ1-1,TRBV5-6,-,CASSFRGYVYTEAFF,TGTGCCAGCAGTTTTCGTGGGTATGTGTACACTGAAGCTTTCTTT
-,TRBJ2-5,TRBV12-3/TRBV12-4,TRBD2,CANGLDQETQYF,TGTGCCAATGGACTAGACCAAGAGACCCAGTACTTC
once,TRBJ2-7,TRBV20-1,TRBD1,CSATRQGAGSYEQYF,TGCAGTGCCACCAGACAGGGGGCAGGGTCCTACGAGCAGTACTTC
-,TRBJ2-6,TRBV18,-,CASSRESGANVLTF,TGTGCCAGCTCTCGCGAATCTGGGGCCAACGTCCTGACTTTC
few,TRBJ2-5,TRBV3-1,-,CASSQEAYFRETQYF,TGTGCCAGCAGCCAAGAGGCCTACTTCCGGGAGACCCAGTACTTC
few,TRBJ2-7,TRBV2,-,CAGSEEQVYEQYF,TGTGCCGGCAGTGAAGAACAAGTCTACGAGCAGTACTTC
many,TRBJ2-6,TRBV3-1,-,CASSQDGGANVLTF,TGTGCCAGCAGCCAAGATGGTGGGGCCAACGTCCTGACTTTC
-,TRBJ1-1,TRBV15,-,CATSRDRIMNTEAFF,TGTGCCACCAGCAGAGATAGGATTATGAACACTGAAGCTTTCTTT
-,TRBJ1-2,TRBV9,-,CASSVDGGVNYGYTF,TGTGCCAGCAGCGTAGACGGGGGGGTCAACTATGGCTACACCTTC
few,TRBJ2-5,TRBV7-2,-,CASSLEGGGQTQYF,TGTGCCAGCAGCTTAGAAGGGGGGGGCCAGACCCAGTACTTC
-,TRBJ2-7,TRBV29-1,-,CSVVFRTTYEQYF,TGCAGCGTTGTGTTCAGGACCACCTACGAGCAGTACTTC
few,TRBJ2-5,TRBV7-2,-,CASSLDVWTVQETQYF,TGTGCCAGCAGCTTAGATGTTTGGACAGTCCAAGAGACCCAGTACTTC
-,TRBJ2-3,TRBV24-1,-,CATSDARQRGLDTQYF,TGTGCCACCAGTGATGCGAGACAACGGGGTTTGGATACGCAGTATTTT
-,TRBJ2-5,TRBV7-2,-,CASSLGARVSETQYF,TGTGCCAGCAGCTTAGGGGCCCGAGTTTCGGAGACCCAGTACTTC
-,TRBJ2-3,TRBV9,-,CVSSLDGSNTDTQYF,TGTGTCAGCAGCCTTGACGGGAGCAACACAGATACGCAGTATTTT
few,TRBJ2-5,TRBV29-1,TRBD2,CSVGLAGERETQYF,TGCAGCGTAGGGCTAGCGGGGGAGCGGGAGACCCAGTACTTC
-,TRBJ2-7,TRBV4-3,-,CVSSHGASYEQYF,TGCGTCAGCAGCCATGGGGCCTCCTACGAGCAGTACTTC
-,TRBJ2-1,TRBV20-1,TRBD2,CSASLGGLAETQFF,TGCAGTGCTAGTCTTGGGGGACTAGCGGAGACCCAGTTCTTC
-,TRBJ2-5,TRBV7-2,TRBD2,CASSFTSGGGGETQYF,TGTGCCAGCAGCTTTACTAGCGGGGGTGGGGGAGAGACCCAGTACTTC
few,TRBJ2-3,TRBV20-1,-,CSARDRLLPTDTQYF,TGCAGTGCTAGAGATCGGCTCCTCCCCACAGATACGCAGTATTTT
once,TRBJ2-1,TRBV20-1,TRBD1,CSAGQWYEQFF,TGCAGTGCGGGACAGTGGTATGAGCAGTTCTTC
-,TRBJ2-5,TRBV14,TRBD2,CASRGAGAPQETQYF,TGTGCCAGCAGGGGAGCGGGGGCTCCCCAAGAGACCCAGTACTTC
-,TRBJ2-3,TRBV4-3,TRBD2,CASSQDPGLGGPDTQYF,TGCGCCAGCAGCCAAGATCCGGGACTAGGGGGTCCAGATACGCAGTATTTT
-,TRBJ2-7,TRBV6-5,TRBD1,CASRKDRGLVGEQYF,TGTGCCAGCAGGAAGGACAGGGGTCTGGTTGGAGAGCAGTACTTC
few,TRBJ2-1,TRBV20-1,-,CSARAHQTIGTAYNEQFF,TGCAGTGCTAGGGCCCACCAGACCATAGGAACGGCGTACAATGAGCAGTTCTTC
-,TRBJ2-3,TRBV12-3/TRBV12-4,TRBD2,CASAATLAGGDTQYF,TGTGCCAGCGCCGCCACACTAGCGGGGGGAGATACGCAGTATTTT
-,TRBJ2-5,TRBV12-3/TRBV12-4,-,CASRSTGPKETQYF,TGTGCCAGCAGATCGACAGGACCTAAAGAGACCCAGTACTTC
-,TRBJ2-7,TRBV29-1,TRBD2,CSVGRLAQYNEQYF,TGCAGCGTTGGTAGACTAGCACAGTACAATGAGCAGTACTTC
few,TRBJ2-5,TRBV28,TRBD1,CASSFPQGATETQYF,TGTGCCAGCAGTTTCCCGCAGGGGGCAACGGAGACCCAGTACTTC
-,TRBJ2-1,TRBV5-6,TRBD2,CASSCPRRGANEQFF,TGTGCCAGCAGCTGCCCCAGGCGGGGGGCAAATGAGCAGTTCTTC
-,TRBJ2-1,TRBV6-2/TRBV6-3,TRBD2,CASIQGGLALRSYNEQFF,TGTGCCAGCATCCAGGGGGGACTAGCTCTCCGCTCCTACAATGAGCAGTTCTTC
-,TRBJ1-4,TRBV6-6,-,CASSYVSNEKLFF,TGTGCCAGCAGTTACGTGTCTAATGAAAAACTGTTTTTT
-,TRBJ1-2,TRBV20-1,TRBD1,CSASRDRVHGYTF,TGCAGTGCTAGCCGGGACAGGGTCCATGGCTACACCTTC
-,TRBJ1-2,TRBV5-4,-,CASSLVGQPYGYTF,TGTGCCAGCAGCTTGGTAGGCCAGCCCTATGGCTACACCTTC
-,TRBJ1-2,TRBV28,-,CAIQGNGYTF,TGTGCCATACAGGGAAATGGCTACACCTTC
few,TRBJ1-2,TRBV4-3,-,CASSPRVRAVSGYTF,TGCGCCAGCAGCCCAAGAGTCAGGGCCGTCAGTGGCTACACCTTC
-,TRBJ1-2,TRBV20-1,TRBD1,CSALPPGGFIRVSYGYTF,TGCAGTGCACTCCCCCCAGGGGGCTTTATTAGGGTTAGCTATGGCTACACCTTC
many,TRBJ2-7,TRBV3-1,-,CASSQGPYEQYF,TGTGCCAGCAGCCAAGGACCCTACGAGCAGTACTTC
-,TRBJ1-3,TRBV29-1,-,CSVARGTGNTIYF,TGCAGCGTTGCGAGGGGTACTGGAAACACCATATATTTT
few,TRBJ2-4,TRBV28,-,CASSLRGFQDIQYF,TGTGCCAGCAGTCTGAGGGGCTTTCAGGACATTCAGTACTTC
few,TRBJ2-3,TRBV7-8,TRBD1,CASSGRQGTTDTQYF,TGTGCCAGCAGCGGAAGACAGGGGACCACAGATACGCAGTATTTT
-,TRBJ1-1,TRBV6-5,-,CASSYQGQTEAFF,TGTGCCAGCAGTTACCAGGGACAAACTGAAGCTTTCTTT